This T cell receptor (beta chain) was recovered during a study of blood T cell repertoires in COVID-19. Looking at the study overall: COVID-19 samples, acute and convalescent, were from the United States, Italy and Spain. T cells, B-cell-depleted T cells, or PBMCs supplied cDNA or gDNA.

Germline-derived CDR1 and CDR2 are SGHNT and YENEEA. V was pared by 5 bases and J by 6 bases, with 7 bases of the junction left unmatched. The CDR3 sequence is 15 residues long. Original methodology: Amplification of reference gene primers was used by the study to estimate nucleated cell counts. The protocol was immunoSEQ multiplex PCR, while the TCRdb copy is restricted to in-frame clones and leaves out a portion. Clone size and the V and J calls come from that table; the DNA yielded D and trimming. The sample has more than 250,000 clones, roughly 86% seen once; the top ten hold approximately 1.5%. Sequences were obtained from peripheral blood. This sequence joins TRBV11-3 and TRBJ2-1, with TRBD1 matching 10 bases. The receptor comes from a woman aged 45-59 years with acute or convalescent COVID-19. CDR3 protein: CASSRRGDRGNEQFF. In DNA, the CDR3 is TGTGCCAGCAGCCGCCGGGGGGACAGGGGCAATGAGCAGTTCTTC.